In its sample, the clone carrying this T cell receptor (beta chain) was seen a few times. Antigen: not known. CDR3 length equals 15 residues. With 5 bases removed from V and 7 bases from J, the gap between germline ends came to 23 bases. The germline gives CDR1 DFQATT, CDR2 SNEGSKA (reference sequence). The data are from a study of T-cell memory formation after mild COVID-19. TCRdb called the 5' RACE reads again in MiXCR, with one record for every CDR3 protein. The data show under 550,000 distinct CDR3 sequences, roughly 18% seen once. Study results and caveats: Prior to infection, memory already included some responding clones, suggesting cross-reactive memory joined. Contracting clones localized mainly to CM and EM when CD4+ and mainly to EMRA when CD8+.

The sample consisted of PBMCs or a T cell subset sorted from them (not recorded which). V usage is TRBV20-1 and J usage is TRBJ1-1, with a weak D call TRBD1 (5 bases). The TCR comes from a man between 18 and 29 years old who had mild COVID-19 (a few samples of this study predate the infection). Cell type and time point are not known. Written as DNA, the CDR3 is TGCAGTGCTCGCCCCCCGACAGTGCGGCCTCATGAAGCTTTCTTT. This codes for CSARPPTVRPHEAFF.